The 10 T cell receptor beta chains given below trace back to one sample, sequenced in a study of T-cell reconstitution after alpha-beta-depleted transplantation in children. Unique molecular identifiers were incorporated into the prepared TCRbeta library. TCRdb passed the PCR reads through MiXCR, listing each CDR3 protein once. The data contain about 690,000 distinct CDR3 sequences, 16% of them singletons. The sequencing here drew on PBMCs from the stem cell graft donor, taken from the stem cell graft. The receptor source for this set is a human donor who donated a stem cell graft to a child with acute myeloid leukemia.

This clonotype has more than one count but fewer than ten. The CDR3 nucleotides read TGCAGTGCTAGAAAATGGGACTCCCAAGAGACCCAGTACTTC. It yields the protein CSARKWDSQETQYF. This chain connects TRBV20-1 to TRBJ2-5, with a possible D match to TRBD2 (6 bases). The CDR3 runs 14 residues. CDR1 is DFQATT, CDR2 SNEGSKA, per germline (reference sequence). Between the trimmed V and J ends, which lost 2 bases and 1 base, there was a span of 11 bases.

The chain recombines TRBV12-3 or TRBV12-4 with TRBJ1-5; tentative D call: TRBD1 (5 bases). The CDR3 has 14 amino acids. V gave up 6 bases and J gave up 2 bases, with 11 bases separating them. The CDR3 nucleotides are TGTGCCAGCAGATTTGGGGGGGGCAATCAGCCCCAGCATTTT. Amino acid sequence: CASRFGGGNQPQHF.

This clonotype has ten or more counts. V and J are TRBV20-1 and TRBJ1-1; D gene uncertain. V was trimmed by 5 bases and J by 6 bases, leaving 10 bases between them. The germline V gene has CDR1 DFQATT and CDR2 SNEGSKA (reference sequence). The CDR3 runs to 11 residues. The CDR3 DNA reads as TGCAGTGCTTGGGTTGACCCTGAAGCTTTCTTT. Protein sequence: CSAWVDPEAFF.

This clonotype was found a few times. The rearrangement uses TRBV11-2 and TRBJ1-2, with 9 bases identical to TRBD1. The CDR3 runs 18 residues. V dropped 0 bases and J dropped 5; count of bases not matched to a gene: 13. The V gene's germline CDR1 is SGHAT and CDR2 FQNNGV. The CDR3 protein is CASSLDTLQGADRYGYTF. Here the CDR3 DNA reads TGTGCCAGCAGCTTAGATACTTTACAGGGGGCGGATCGGTATGGCTACACCTTC.

This clonotype was detected a few times. CDR3 nucleotide sequence: TGCAGTGCACCAGGAGAGGCCGGGGAGCTGTTTTTT. Amino acid sequence: CSAPGEAGELFF. The chain uses TRBV20-1 and TRBJ2-2; unclear D gene. The CDR3 is 12 residues long. Germline CDR1 is DFQATT and CDR2 is SNEGSKA (reference sequence). The V end lost 6 bases, the J end lost 6 bases, and 11 bases lay between the germline ends.

This clonotype was seen ten or more times. The chain uses TRBV20-1 and TRBJ2-7; TRBD2 agrees at 8 bases. The J segment lost 7 bases and the V segment lost 0 bases, leaving 14 bases of the junction unmatched. The CDR3 spans 16 residues. Germline lookup yields CDR1 DFQATT and CDR2 SNEGSKA (reference sequence). CDR3 protein: CSARDRGGGPFFEQYF. The CDR3 coding sequence is TGCAGTGCTAGAGATAGGGGCGGGGGGCCTTTTTTTGAGCAGTACTTC.

This clonotype turned up a few times. CDR3 residues: CSASTSQQYTEAFF. For the CDR3, the DNA is TGCAGTGCTAGTACCTCACAGCAGTACACTGAAGCTTTCTTT. The V gene is TRBV20-1, the J gene TRBJ1-1; D uncertain. Germline V lookup: CDR1 DFQATT, CDR2 SNEGSKA (reference sequence). This CDR3 comprises 14 residues. Between the trimmed V and J ends, which lost 3 bases and 3 bases, there was a span of 14 bases.

The chain links TRBV4-3 to TRBJ1-1; D might be TRBD1 (6 bases). Germline values: CDR1 LGHNA, CDR2 YSLEER. Trimming removed 4 bases at V and 4 bases at J, with 19 bases between. The CDR3 runs to 16 residues. The CDR3 reads CASSPQWGAVGTEAFF. CDR3 nucleotides: TGCGCCAGCAGCCCCCAATGGGGGGCGGTAGGCACTGAAGCTTTCTTT.

This clonotype was seen many times. The gene calls are TRBV20-1 and TRBJ2-7; the D gene is possibly TRBD2 (7 bases). The CDR3 spans 14 residues. Germline CDR1 and CDR2: DFQATT and SNEGSKA (reference sequence). V was cut by 0 bases and J by 6 bases, with 15 bases left in between. CDR3 nucleotides: TGCAGTGCTAGAGATTTGAGGGGGGGGGCCGAGCAGTACGTC. Translated: CSARDLRGGAEQYV.

The J gene is TRBJ1-3, the V gene TRBV12-3 or TRBV12-4; no reliable D call. V was shortened by 5 bases and J by 4 bases, with 15 bases between the two germline ends. This CDR3 region has 15 residues. The CDR3 bases are TGTGCCAGCAGTCTCCGGGCGGGTTACGGAAACACCATATATTTT. Its protein is CASSLRAGYGNTIYF.